A selection of T cell receptor beta chains follows, all from one sample in a study of CD8+CD57+ T cells in acquired aplastic anemia. TCRdb called the reads again in MiXCR, with one record for every CDR3 protein. The sample carries 250,000 to 300,000 distinct CDR3 sequences, approximately 60% recorded once. The source material was sorted CD4+, CD8+, or CD8+CD57+ T cells (not recorded which) from PBMCs. The receptors were sampled from a human donor with aplastic anemia. CDR3s include the opening cysteine and the closing phenylalanine or tryptophan. The D gene is left open where the match is weak. Size tells how often a clone was seen (once, few, many) or the class of an expanded clone, and some rows leave it out.

CDR3: CASSQFGRGISGNTIYF; DNA: TGCGCCAGCAGCCAATTCGGCAGGGGGATCTCTGGAAACACCATATATTTT; V: TRBV4-1; J: TRBJ1-3; size: many; D: TRBD1
CDR3: CASSPPLGLSSDTQYF; DNA: TGTGCCAGCAGCCCCCCCCTAGGTCTCTCGTCAGATACGCAGTATTTT; V: TRBV7-9; J: TRBJ2-3; size: many; D: -
CDR3: CASSPGGDAGELFF; DNA: TGTGCCAGTAGCCCCGGAGGCGATGCCGGGGAGCTGTTTTTT; V: TRBV19; J: TRBJ2-2; size: once; D: -
CDR3: CSASTSGRSDTQYF; DNA: TGCAGTGCTAGTACTAGCGGGAGGTCAGATACGCAGTATTTT; V: TRBV20-1; J: TRBJ2-3; size: -; D: TRBD2
CDR3: CASSYSSSSYNEQFF; DNA: TGTGCCAGCAGTTACTCTAGCAGCTCCTACAATGAGCAGTTCTTC; V: TRBV6-5; J: TRBJ2-1; size: -; D: -
CDR3: CSATGDRANSPLHF; DNA: TGCAGTGCTACGGGGGACCGAGCAAATTCACCCCTCCACTTT; V: TRBV20-1; J: TRBJ1-6; size: many; D: -
CDR3: CASSYSRTGRGTEAFF; DNA: TGTGCCAGCAGTTACTCCCGGACAGGGCGAGGCACTGAAGCTTTCTTT; V: TRBV6-5; J: TRBJ1-1; size: -; D: TRBD1
CDR3: CASSPDRGNQPQHF; DNA: TGTGCCAGCAGTCCTGACAGGGGCAATCAGCCCCAGCATTTT; V: TRBV10-2; J: TRBJ1-5; size: -; D: TRBD1
CDR3: CASRRGQSGANVLTF; DNA: TGTGCCAGCAGGCGAGGACAGTCTGGGGCCAACGTCCTGACTTTC; V: TRBV6-5; J: TRBJ2-6; size: many; D: -
CDR3: CASSRDRGHQSYTF; DNA: TGTGCCAGCAGCCGGGACAGGGGGCACCAGTCGTACACCTTC; V: TRBV7-9; J: TRBJ1-2; size: -; D: TRBD1
CDR3: CASSGQTYNSPLHF; DNA: TGTGCCAGCAGTGGACAGACCTATAATTCACCCCTCCACTTT; V: TRBV6-1; J: TRBJ1-6; size: once; D: -
CDR3: CASSPPRYPEQFF; DNA: TGTGCCAGCAGCCCGCCTCGGTACCCTGAGCAGTTCTTC; V: TRBV7-2; J: TRBJ2-1; size: -; D: -
CDR3: CASSLTQGEQYF; DNA: TGTGCCAGCAGTTTAACACAAGGGGAGCAGTACTTC; V: TRBV28; J: TRBJ2-7; size: many; D: -
CDR3: CASGESGQLRSSEAFF; DNA: TGTGCCAGCGGTGAATCTGGCCAGCTCCGATCTTCTGAAGCTTTCTTT; V: TRBV25-1; J: TRBJ1-1; size: -; D: -
CDR3: CASSQNFQQNTEAFF; DNA: TGCGCCAGCAGCCAAAATTTTCAGCAGAACACTGAAGCTTTCTTT; V: TRBV4-1; J: TRBJ1-1; size: many; D: -
CDR3: CASEVRGEQYF; DNA: TGTGCCAGCGAGGTGAGGGGGGAGCAGTACTTC; V: TRBV2; J: TRBJ2-7; size: -; D: -
CDR3: CSAGTGDGYTF; DNA: TGCAGTGCCGGGACAGGGGATGGCTACACCTTC; V: TRBV20-1; J: TRBJ1-2; size: -; D: TRBD1
CDR3: CASSYGLEYEQYF; DNA: TGTGCCAGCAGTTACGGGCTCGAATACGAGCAGTACTTC; V: TRBV12-3/TRBV12-4; J: TRBJ2-7; size: many; D: -
CDR3: CSVVLGGTGTGDEQYF; DNA: TGCAGCGTTGTGTTGGGGGGGACAGGGACAGGGGATGAGCAGTACTTC; V: TRBV29-1; J: TRBJ2-7; size: -; D: TRBD1
CDR3: CASSHPTESNQPQHF; DNA: TGTGCCAGCAGCCATCCTACGGAGAGCAATCAGCCCCAGCATTTT; V: TRBV11-2; J: TRBJ1-5; size: -; D: -
CDR3: CATLTSGMADTQYF; DNA: TGTGCCACTCTGACTAGCGGGATGGCAGATACGCAGTATTTT; V: TRBV15; J: TRBJ2-3; size: many; D: TRBD2
CDR3: CASSQRGNQPQHF; DNA: TGTGCCAGCAGTCAACGGGGGAATCAGCCCCAGCATTTT; V: TRBV7-6; J: TRBJ1-5; size: -; D: -
CDR3: CASSLMGGQGGTEAFF; DNA: TGTGCCAGCAGCTTAATGGGGGGACAGGGCGGCACTGAAGCTTTCTTT; V: TRBV7-6; J: TRBJ1-1; size: few; D: TRBD1
CDR3: CASSSRSGRAYEQYF; DNA: TGTGCCAGCAGTTCCAGAAGCGGGAGGGCCTACGAGCAGTACTTC; V: TRBV27; J: TRBJ2-7; size: -; D: TRBD2
CDR3: CASSIGTGTNEQFF; DNA: TGTGCCAGTAGTATAGGGACAGGGACCAATGAGCAGTTCTTC; V: TRBV19; J: TRBJ2-1; size: -; D: TRBD1
CDR3: CSANTGLADNEQFF; DNA: TGCAGTGCTAATACGGGACTAGCGGACAATGAGCAGTTCTTC; V: TRBV20-1; J: TRBJ2-1; size: -; D: TRBD2
CDR3: CAISGGQGAFNEQYF; DNA: TGTGCCATCAGTGGAGGGCAGGGGGCCTTCAATGAGCAGTATTTT; V: TRBV10-3; J: TRBJ2-3; size: -; D: TRBD1
CDR3: CASSSEGTGGSPLHF; DNA: TGTGCCAGCAGTTCGGAAGGGACAGGAGGATCACCCCTCCACTTT; V: TRBV2; J: TRBJ1-6; size: -; D: TRBD1
CDR3: CASSVVQDQNSPLHF; DNA: TGTGCCAGCAGCGTAGTACAGGACCAAAATTCACCCCTCCACTTT; V: TRBV9; J: TRBJ1-6; size: -; D: -
CDR3: CSVERQGTSGYTF; DNA: TGCAGCGTTGAAAGACAGGGGACGTCTGGCTACACCTTC; V: TRBV29-1; J: TRBJ1-2; size: -; D: TRBD1
CDR3: CASCSTGGRTGELFF; DNA: TGTGCCAGTTGCTCGACAGGGGGCCGGACCGGGGAGCTGTTTTTT; V: TRBV19; J: TRBJ2-2; size: many; D: TRBD1
CDR3: CASSEPLAQDEQFF; DNA: TGCGCCAGCAGTGAACCACTAGCGCAAGATGAGCAGTTCTTC; V: TRBV10-2; J: TRBJ2-1; size: many; D: TRBD2
CDR3: CASVTRSDPNTEAFF; DNA: TGTGCCAGCGTGACAAGGTCTGACCCGAACACTGAAGCTTTCTTT; V: TRBV2; J: TRBJ1-1; size: -; D: -
CDR3: CASSWASEKETQYF; DNA: TGTGCCAGTAGTTGGGCTAGCGAAAAAGAGACCCAGTACTTC; V: TRBV19; J: TRBJ2-5; size: -; D: -
CDR3: CASSLSTGTGGEKLFF; DNA: TGTGCCAGCAGCTTGTCCACCGGGACAGGGGGGGAAAAACTGTTTTTT; V: TRBV5-8; J: TRBJ1-4; size: many; D: TRBD1
CDR3: CATRDSYNSPLHF; DNA: TGTGCCACCAGGGACAGCTATAATTCACCCCTCCACTTT; V: TRBV15; J: TRBJ1-6; size: few; D: -
CDR3: CAVSRQGTTGANEQFF; DNA: TGTGCCGTCTCCCGCCAAGGGACCACGGGGGCTAATGAGCAGTTCTTC; V: TRBV10-3; J: TRBJ2-1; size: -; D: -
CDR3: CASSYRGRQPQHF; DNA: TGTGCCAGCAGTTACAGGGGGCGTCAGCCCCAGCATTTT; V: TRBV7-3; J: TRBJ1-5; size: -; D: TRBD1
CDR3: CASSFTERGYTF; DNA: TGCGCCAGCAGCTTCACAGAGCGGGGCTACACCTTC; V: TRBV5-1; J: TRBJ1-2; size: -; D: -
CDR3: CASSLGQTGNTIYF; DNA: TGTGCCAGCAGCTTAGGGCAGACTGGAAACACCATATATTTT; V: TRBV7-8; J: TRBJ1-3; size: many; D: -
CDR3: CASSLQGFGQPQHF; DNA: TGTGCCAGCTCATTACAGGGTTTCGGTCAGCCCCAGCATTTT; V: TRBV18; J: TRBJ1-5; size: few; D: -
CDR3: CASSFGGGVETQYF; DNA: TGCGCCAGCAGCTTCGGAGGGGGGGTAGAGACCCAGTACTTC; V: TRBV5-1; J: TRBJ2-5; size: few; D: -
CDR3: CASSLGPKKWTGGITDTQYF; DNA: TGCGCCAGCAGCTTGGGTCCGAAAAAATGGACAGGGGGGATCACAGATACGCAGTATTTT; V: TRBV10-1; J: TRBJ2-3; size: -; D: TRBD1
CDR3: CASSTFGGFETQYF; DNA: TGTGCCAGCAGCACGTTCGGGGGGTTTGAGACCCAGTACTTC; V: TRBV7-2; J: TRBJ2-5; size: -; D: TRBD2
CDR3: CSVRGEHSNQPQHF; DNA: TGCAGTGTCAGGGGGGAGCATAGCAATCAGCCCCAGCATTTT; V: TRBV20-1; J: TRBJ1-5; size: -; D: TRBD1